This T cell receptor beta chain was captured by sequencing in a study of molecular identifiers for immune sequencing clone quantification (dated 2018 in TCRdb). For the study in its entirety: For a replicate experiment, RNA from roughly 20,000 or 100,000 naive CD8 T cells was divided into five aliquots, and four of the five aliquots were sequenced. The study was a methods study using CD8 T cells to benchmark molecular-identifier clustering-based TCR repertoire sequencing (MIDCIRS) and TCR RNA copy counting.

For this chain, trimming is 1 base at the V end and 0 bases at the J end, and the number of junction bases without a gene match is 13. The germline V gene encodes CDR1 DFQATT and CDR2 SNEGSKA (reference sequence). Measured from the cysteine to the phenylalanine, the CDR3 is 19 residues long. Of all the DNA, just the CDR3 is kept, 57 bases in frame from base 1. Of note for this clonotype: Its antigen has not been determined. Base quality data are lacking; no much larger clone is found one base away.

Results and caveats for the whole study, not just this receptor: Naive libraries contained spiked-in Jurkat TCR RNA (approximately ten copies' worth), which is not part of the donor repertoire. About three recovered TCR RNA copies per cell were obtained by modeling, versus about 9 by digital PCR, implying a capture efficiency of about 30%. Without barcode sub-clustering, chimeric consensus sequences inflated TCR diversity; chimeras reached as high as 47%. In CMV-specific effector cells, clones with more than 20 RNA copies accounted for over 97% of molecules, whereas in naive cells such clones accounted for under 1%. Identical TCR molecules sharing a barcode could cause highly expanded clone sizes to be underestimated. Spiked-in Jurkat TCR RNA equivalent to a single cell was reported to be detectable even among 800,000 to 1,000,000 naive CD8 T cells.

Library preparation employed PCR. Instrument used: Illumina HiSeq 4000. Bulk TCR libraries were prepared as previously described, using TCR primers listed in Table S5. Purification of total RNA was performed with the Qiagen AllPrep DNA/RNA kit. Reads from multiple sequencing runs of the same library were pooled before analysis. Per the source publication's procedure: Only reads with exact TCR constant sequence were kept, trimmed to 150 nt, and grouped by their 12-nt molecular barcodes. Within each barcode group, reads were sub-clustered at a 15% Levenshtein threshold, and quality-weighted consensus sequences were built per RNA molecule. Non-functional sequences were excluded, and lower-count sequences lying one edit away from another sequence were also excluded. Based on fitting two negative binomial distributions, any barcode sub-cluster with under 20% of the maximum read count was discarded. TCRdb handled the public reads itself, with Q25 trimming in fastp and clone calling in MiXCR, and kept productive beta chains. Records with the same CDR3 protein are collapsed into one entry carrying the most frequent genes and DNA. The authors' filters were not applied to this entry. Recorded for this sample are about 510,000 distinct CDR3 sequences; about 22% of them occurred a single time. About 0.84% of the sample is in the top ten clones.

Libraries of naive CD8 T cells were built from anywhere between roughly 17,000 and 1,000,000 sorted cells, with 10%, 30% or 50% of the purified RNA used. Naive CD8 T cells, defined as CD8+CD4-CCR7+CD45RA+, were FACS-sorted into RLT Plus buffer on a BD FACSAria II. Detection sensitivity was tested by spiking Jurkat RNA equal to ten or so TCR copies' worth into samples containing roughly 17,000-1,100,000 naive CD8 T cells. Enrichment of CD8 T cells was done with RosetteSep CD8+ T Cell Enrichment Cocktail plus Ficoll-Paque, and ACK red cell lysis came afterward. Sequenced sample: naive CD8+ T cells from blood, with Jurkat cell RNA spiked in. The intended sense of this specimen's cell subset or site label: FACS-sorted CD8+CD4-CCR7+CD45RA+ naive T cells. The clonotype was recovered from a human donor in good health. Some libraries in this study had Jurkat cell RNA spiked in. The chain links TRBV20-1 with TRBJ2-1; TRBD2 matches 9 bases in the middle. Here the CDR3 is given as CSARALLAGGRASYNEQFF. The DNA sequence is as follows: TGCAGTGCTAGAGCCCTGTTAGCAGGCGGGAGGGCCTCCTACAATGAGCAGTTCTTC.